These 30 T cell receptor beta chains were sequenced from one sample in a study of radiation and T cells in renal cell carcinoma. Regarding time point: baseline pretreatment blood. As for treatment: 15 Gy SBRT to primary tumor, nephrectomy 4 weeks later. Assay used: immunoSEQ multiplex PCR; TCRdb lists only in-frame clones, some missing. Of about 130,000 clones in the sample, 80% to 85% were seen once. Material: blood, obtained from a patient whose treatment included radiotherapy and nephrectomy. The source of these receptors is a woman aged 55-75 years with renal cell carcinoma.

This chain joins TRBV4-1 and TRBJ2-3, with TRBD2 as a possible D gene (6 bases). The CDR3 sequence is 19 residues long. Trimming shortened V by 0 bases and J by 6 bases, and 25 bases separated the two germline ends. The germline V gene has CDR1 MGHRA and CDR2 YSYEKL. The CDR3 here is CASSQDPGRGGSFKDTQYF. DNA of the CDR3: TGCGCCAGCAGCCAAGATCCCGGCCGGGGAGGCTCGTTTAAGGATACGCAGTATTTT.

The chain has TRBV7-9 and TRBJ2-3, with TRBD1 identical over 9 bases. This CDR3 comprises 17 residues. The germline gives CDR1 SEHNR, CDR2 FQNEAQ (reference sequence). The V and J ends lost 4 bases and 4 bases, in that order; junction bases with no gene match: 12. Here the CDR3 reads CASSSFEDRGGPDTQYF. The CDR3 region has the DNA TGTGCCAGCAGCTCGTTCGAGGACAGGGGAGGGCCAGATACGCAGTATTTT.

The rearrangement joins TRBV20-1 to TRBJ2-1; D is undetermined. V lost 1 base, J lost 8 bases, and 6 bases lay in between. Germline values: CDR1 DFQATT, CDR2 SNEGSKA (reference sequence). CDR3 size: 11 residues. The CDR3, as DNA: TGCAGTGCTAGAGCTAACTATGAGCAGTTCTTC. This translates into CSARANYEQFF.

This clone was observed once. This rearrangement joins TRBV19 to TRBJ2-2, with 10 positions matching TRBD2. The CDR3 runs 17 residues. V was pared by 5 bases and J by 5 bases, with 11 bases of the junction left unmatched. CDR1 is LNHDA, CDR2 SQIVND, per germline (reference sequence). The CDR3 DNA follows: TGTGCCAGTAGTTCTACTAGCGGGATAAGTGGTACCGGGGAGCTGTTTTTT. It yields the protein CASSSTSGISGTGELFF.

The rearrangement links TRBV6-1 to TRBJ2-7; D gene uncertain. V was trimmed by 2 bases and J by 4 bases, leaving 3 bases between them. The CDR3 covers 11 residues. Germline CDR1 is MNHNS and CDR2 is SASEGT. DNA of the CDR3: TGTGCCAGCAGTGAATGGTACGAGCAGTACTTC. Translating gives CASSEWYEQYF.

The chain is built from TRBV30 and TRBJ1-3; D remains ambiguous. The CDR3 runs to 15 residues. Trimming stripped 0 bases from V and 1 base from J, with 10 bases between. Germline V gives CDR1 GTSNPN, CDR2 SVGIG (reference sequence). The CDR3 DNA reads TGTGCCTGGAGTGTGAAAGGGTCTTCTGGAAACACCATATATTTT. Translated: CAWSVKGSSGNTIYF.

The chain has TRBV6-6 and TRBJ2-2; no clear D gene. Trimming took off 6 bases at V and 1 base at J, with 6 bases between the two ends. This CDR3 has 13 residues. Germline V gives CDR1 MNHNY, CDR2 SVGAGI (reference sequence). CDR3 region: CASSRQNTGELFF. For the CDR3, the DNA is TGTGCCAGCAGCCGCCAGAACACCGGGGAGCTGTTTTTT.

The rearrangement links TRBV6-6 to TRBJ1-4; unclear D gene. Germline CDR1 is MNHNY and CDR2 is SVGAGI (reference sequence). This CDR3 is 15 amino acids long. Trimming removed 0 bases from V and 8 bases from J, with 13 bases in between. The chain's CDR3 is CASSYSLGNGEKLFF. CDR3 coding DNA: TGTGCCAGCAGTTACTCGTTGGGGAATGGGGAAAAACTGTTTTTT.

This chain connects TRBV5-1 to TRBJ2-1, with 9 bases aligning to TRBD2. With V trimmed by 3 bases and J by 1 base, 2 bases remained unmatched. The CDR3 has 15 amino acids. The germline gives CDR1 SGHRS, CDR2 YFSETQ. CDR3 in amino acids: CASSSTSGSYNEQFF. The CDR3 region has the DNA TGCGCCAGCAGCTCGACTAGCGGATCCTACAATGAGCAGTTCTTC.

This chain links TRBV6-6 with TRBJ2-2, with D possibly being TRBD2 (5 bases). The CDR3 runs 16 residues. Trimming stripped 0 bases from V and 5 bases from J, with 13 bases between. The germline V gene encodes CDR1 MNHNY and CDR2 SVGAGI (reference sequence). The CDR3 here is CASSYSVSRATGELFF. In nucleotides, the CDR3 is TGTGCCAGCAGTTACTCGGTTTCGAGGGCGACCGGGGAGCTGTTTTTT.

The chain combines TRBV4-3 with TRBJ2-1; 12 nucleotides match TRBD2. In germline, CDR1 is LGHNA, CDR2 YSLEER. V lost 0 bases and J lost 1; bases outside the gene matches: 1. There are 17 residues in the CDR3. CDR3 in DNA: TGCGCCAGCAGCCAAGATCTAGCGGGAGGGTCCTACAATGAGCAGTTCTTC. Protein: CASSQDLAGGSYNEQFF.

This chain uses TRBV11-2 with TRBJ1-2, with D possibly being TRBD1 (6 bases). V was clipped by 11 bases and J by 5 bases, with 15 bases between them. There are 12 residues in the CDR3. Germline V lookup: CDR1 SGHAT, CDR2 FQNNGV. CDR3 sequence reads: CAYGGTFYGYTF. For the CDR3, the DNA is TGTGCCTACGGGGGCACTTTTTATGGCTACACCTTC.

V gene TRBV4-2 combines with J gene TRBJ1-1, with 7 bases matching TRBD1. Per the germline V gene, CDR1 is LGHNA and CDR2 is YNFKEQ. The CDR3 consists of 17 residues. V lost 0 bases, J lost 4 bases, and 11 bases stayed unmatched. The CDR3, as DNA: TGTGCCAGCAGCCAAGAAGGTGGCAGGGGGTCGGGCACTGAAGCTTTCTTT. It translates to CASSQEGGRGSGTEAFF.

J is TRBJ2-1 and V is TRBV6-6; D possibly corresponds to TRBD1 (5 bases). CDR3 size: 15 residues. V was pared by 5 bases and J by 5 bases, with 16 bases between. Germline lookup yields CDR1 MNHNY and CDR2 SVGAGI (reference sequence). The CDR3 bases are TGTGCCAGCAGTCGAGACAGACACCTTAACAATGAGCAGTTCTTC. Its translation is CASSRDRHLNNEQFF.

The V gene is TRBV4-2, the J gene TRBJ1-2, with 8 bases lining up with TRBD1. CDR1 LGHNA and CDR2 YNFKEQ come from the germline V gene. V trimming: 0 bases; J trimming: 7 bases; junction bases outside the gene matches: 10. The CDR3 is 16 amino acids. In DNA form, the CDR3 reads TGTGCCAGCAGCCAAGAGACGACAGGGGCACCATCTGGCTACACCTTC. It yields the protein CASSQETTGAPSGYTF.

The chain combines TRBV6-6 with TRBJ2-3; 10 positions agree with TRBD2. From germline, CDR1 is MNHNY and CDR2 SVGAGI (reference sequence). V shed 5 bases, J shed 3 bases, and the junction held 8 bases outside the gene matches. This CDR3 region has 16 residues. CDR3 nucleotide sequence: TGTGCCAGCAGTGTTCGACTAGCGGGTGGGACAGATACGCAGTATTTT. Encoded protein: CASSVRLAGGTDTQYF.

This clone was observed a few times. This rearrangement joins TRBV19 to TRBJ1-5, with TRBD1 identical over 7 bases. The CDR3 totals 14 residues. The junction had 9 bases not matched to a gene; V was cut back by 6 bases and J by 7 bases. Germline V gives CDR1 LNHDA, CDR2 SQIVND (reference sequence). The chain's CDR3 is CASSPTGVGQPQHF. DNA for the CDR3: TGTGCCAGTAGCCCTACAGGGGTCGGACAGCCCCAGCATTTT.

The chain is built from TRBV5-4 and TRBJ2-7, with 10 bases matching TRBD2. Germline CDR1 and CDR2: SGHNT and YYREEE (reference sequence). The ends lost 4 bases at V and 0 bases at J; junction bases unmatched: 10. CDR3 length: 17 residues. CDR3 sequence (DNA): TGTGCCAGCAGCCCCGGGTCTAGCGGGAGCCTCTCCTACGAGCAGTACTTC. Translating it yields CASSPGSSGSLSYEQYF.

Details on this clone: Other DNA sequences in the sample encode the same CDR3. V gene TRBV30 combines with J gene TRBJ1-2; D may be TRBD1 (6 bases). Germline V gives CDR1 GTSNPN, CDR2 SVGIG (reference sequence). The CDR3 covers 11 residues. V was pared by 0 bases and J by 8 bases, with 7 bases between. The CDR3 here is CAWSVGGGYTF. CDR3 nucleotides: TGTGCCTGGAGTGTCGGGGGCGGCTACACCTTC.

This clone was found once. In DNA, the CDR3 is TGTGCCAGTAGCCCATGGATAACTGCGACCTACGAGCAGTACTTC. This codes for CASSPWITATYEQYF. The J gene is TRBJ2-5, the V gene TRBV19; D not resolved. The J call may be in error: the DNA end matches TRBJ2-7 better. CDR3 length: 15 amino acids. CDR1 is LNHDA, CDR2 SQIVND, per germline (reference sequence).

CDR3 in amino acids: CASSLRQSTDTQYF. The CDR3 region has the DNA TGTGCCAGCAGTTTACGGCAAAGCACAGATACGCAGTATTTT. This sequence joins TRBV28 and TRBJ2-3; D is unclear. Germline V gene sequence: CDR1 MDHEN, CDR2 SYDVKM. The ends were cut back, 2 bases at V and 0 bases at J, with 6 bases in the middle. The CDR3 contains 14 residues.

V is TRBV7-3 and J is TRBJ2-3, with D unclear. CDR3 length equals 13 residues. V was shortened by 5 bases and J by 4 bases, with 10 bases between the two germline ends. The germline CDR1 and CDR2 sequences are SGHTA and FQGTGA. DNA for the CDR3: TGTGCCAGCAGCCTCCTCGCGTCAGATACGCAGTATTTT. Translated: CASSLLASDTQYF. Drawing the rest from reference TRBV7-3 and TRBJ2-3, the complete variable domain is GAGVSQTPSNKVTEKGKYVELRCDPISGHTALYWYRQSLGQGPEFLIYFQGTGAADDSGLPNDRFFAVRPEGSVSTLKIQRTERGDSAVYLCASSLLASDTQYFGPGTRLTVL.

The chain links TRBV10-3 to TRBJ2-7, with D perhaps TRBD1 (7 bases). Germline V gives CDR1 ENHRY, CDR2 SYGVKD. V dropped 10 bases and J dropped 2 bases, with 18 bases sitting between them. The CDR3 covers 14 residues. The CDR3 loop reads CATFGQGGTYEQYF. In DNA form, the CDR3 reads TGTGCCACCTTTGGGCAGGGGGGAACCTACGAGCAGTACTTC.

This chain connects TRBV20-1 to TRBJ2-3; D not resolved. From germline, CDR1 is DFQATT and CDR2 SNEGSKA (reference sequence). Trimming shortened V by 6 bases and J by 5 bases, and 9 bases separated the two germline ends. This CDR3 is built from 11 residues. The CDR3 DNA is TGCAGTGCCCAGGACGAAGATACGCAGTATTTT. It encodes CSAQDEDTQYF.

V gene TRBV19 combines with J gene TRBJ1-3, with TRBD1 as a possible D gene (6 bases). The CDR3 totals 16 residues. V lost 5 bases to trimming and J lost 6 bases, with 20 bases between them. The germline V gene encodes CDR1 LNHDA and CDR2 SQIVND (reference sequence). CDR3 nucleotides: TGTGCCAGTAGTCTCGACAGGATCGTCCGTACAAACACCATATATTTT. The encoded protein is CASSLDRIVRTNTIYF.

The chain combines TRBV5-5 with TRBJ1-1; D gene uncertain. Trimming left V 1 base short and J 6 bases short, with 10 bases between. This CDR3 has 13 amino acids. The germline CDR1 and CDR2 sequences are SGHKS and YYEKEE (reference sequence). The CDR3 region has the DNA TGTGCCAGCAGCTTGAGTACAGACTCTGAAGCTTTCTTT. It specifies CASSLSTDSEAFF.

This chain joins TRBV4-2 and TRBJ2-7; possibly TRBD2 for D (5 bases). CDR3 length: 14 amino acids. Per germline, CDR1 LGHNA and CDR2 YNFKEQ. Trimming removed 0 bases from V and 0 bases from J, with 6 bases in between. The CDR3, as DNA: TGTGCCAGCAGCCAAGAGAGGGCCTCCTACGAGCAGTACTTC. It specifies CASSQERASYEQYF.

This clone appeared a few times. The sample holds other DNA sequences that translate to the same CDR3. The chain recombines TRBV7-9 with TRBJ1-4; 8 bases are a match to TRBD1. Trimming at V came to 2 bases and at J to 4 bases, leaving 6 bases not matched to a gene. The CDR3 is made up of 16 amino acids. CDR1 SEHNR and CDR2 FQNEAQ come from the germline V gene (reference sequence). This CDR3 reads CASSLSRDRNNEKLFF. The DNA for the CDR3 is TGTGCCAGCAGCTTAAGTAGGGACAGGAATAATGAAAAACTGTTTTTT.

The chain has TRBV5-1 and TRBJ2-1, with 9 nucleotides matching TRBD2. V shed 4 bases and J 7 bases; nucleotides not matched to a gene: 6. CDR3 size: 14 residues. Looked up from germline, CDR1 is SGHRS and CDR2 is YFSETQ. Written as DNA, the CDR3 is TGCGCCAGCAGCAGTACTAGCGGGTGGAATGAGCAGTTCTTC. Translated, it gives CASSSTSGWNEQFF.

This chain links TRBV5-1 with TRBJ2-3; 12 bases match TRBD2. Germline values: CDR1 SGHRS, CDR2 YFSETQ. The CDR3 spans 19 residues. The junction had 20 bases not matched to a gene; V was cut back by 8 bases and J by 4 bases. In DNA, the CDR3 is TGCGCCAGTCCCGAATTAAGGCCTAGCGGGAGGGCCCCGCCAGATACGCAGTATTTT. Amino acids: CASPELRPSGRAPPDTQYF.